This T cell receptor (beta chain) was profiled in a study of blood T cell repertoires in COVID-19. Study as a whole: The United States, Italy and Spain were the sources of the acute and convalescent COVID-19 samples. T cells, B-cell-depleted T cells, or PBMCs provided the cDNA or gDNA that served as material.

CDR1 is LNHNV, CDR2 YYDKDF, per germline (reference sequence). There are 14 residues in the CDR3. Trimming removed 1 base from V and 3 bases from J, with 10 bases in between. Only one count was recorded for this clone. As handled by the study authors: Reference gene primers were amplified, and this amplification served to estimate nucleated cell counts. Assay used: immunoSEQ multiplex PCR; TCRdb lists only in-frame clones, some missing. V, J and clone size are those of that table, while D and trimming were read from the DNA. This table has approximately 140,000 clones, approximately 80% appearing once.

This TCR was recovered from a man between 65 and 80 years old with acute or convalescent COVID-19. Sequences were obtained from peripheral blood. J is TRBJ2-7 and V is TRBV15; D may be TRBD1 (6 bases). This CDR3 is CATSRGTQGYEQYF. CDR3 bases: TGTGCCACCAGCAGAGGGACACAGGGCTACGAGCAGTACTTC.